Included here is one T cell receptor (beta chain) sequence, with context. A Clinical Activity Score of at least 3, a NOSPECS grade of at least 4 and a duration under 3 months were recorded in the ophthalmopathy patients. Per the germline V gene, CDR1 is ENHRY and CDR2 is SYGVKD. With 6 bases removed from V and 7 bases from J, the gap between germline ends came to 16 bases. The CDR3 sequence is 14 residues long. This sample was taken from a study of T cells in Graves' hyperthyroidism and ophthalmopathy. TCR beta CDR3 regions were amplified from RNA. Researchers ran a first-round RT-PCR on the TCR CDR3 using the HTBI primer set. TCRdb reprocessed the multiplex PCR reads with MiXCR, giving one entry per CDR3 protein. The sample holds a few hundred thousand distinct CDR3 sequences; 12% to 15% are singletons and the top ten take about 37%.

The sequence was obtained from a woman aged 40 to 50 with Graves' ophthalmopathy. Sequences were obtained from blood. This chain joins TRBV10-3 and TRBJ2-4, with D tentatively TRBD2 (6 bases). The CDR3 region is CAIRGDSPGNIQYF. The CDR3 bases are TGTGCCATCAGAGGGGACTCCCCGGGGAACATTCAGTACTTC.